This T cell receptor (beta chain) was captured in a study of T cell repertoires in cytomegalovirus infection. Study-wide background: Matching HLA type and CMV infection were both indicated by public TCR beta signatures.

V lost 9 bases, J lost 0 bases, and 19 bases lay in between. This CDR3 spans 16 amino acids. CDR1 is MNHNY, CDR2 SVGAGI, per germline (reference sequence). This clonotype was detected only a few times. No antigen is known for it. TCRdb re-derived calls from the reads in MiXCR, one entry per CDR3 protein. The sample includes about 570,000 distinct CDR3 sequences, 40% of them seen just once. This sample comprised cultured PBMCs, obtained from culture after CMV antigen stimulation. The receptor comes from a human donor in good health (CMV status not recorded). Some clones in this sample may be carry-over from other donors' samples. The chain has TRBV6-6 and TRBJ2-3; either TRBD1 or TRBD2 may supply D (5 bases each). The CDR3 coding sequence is TGTGCCAGTGCCAGGACCCCGGGACCCAGCACAGATACGCAGTATTTT. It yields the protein CASARTPGPSTDTQYF.